This T cell receptor beta chain derives from a study of OX40 agonist ivuxolimab in advanced cancers. Study context: The group had a mean age of about 64 years, ranged from 23 to 79, and was 80% to 90% male.

In regard to this clone: Its specificity is not known.

This CDR3 spans 15 amino acids. CDR1 and CDR2 from the germline V gene are MNHEY and SMNVEV (reference sequence). V shed 8 bases and J shed 7 bases, with 23 bases lying between them. Exclusion of a patient followed from autoimmune disease history or systemic immunosuppression. Study results and limitations: There were, on average, more expanded clones in CD8+ T cells than in CD4+. It was not determined which antigens were specifically recognized by the peripheral T cells that had undergone clonal expansion.

Repertoires were generated with immunoSEQ multiplex PCR, while TCRdb's copy carries only in-frame clones and drops some. The data show about 69,000 clones, over 75% seen once. The receptor was derived from an adult with an advanced solid tumor such as melanoma, head and neck, liver or kidney cancer. The J gene is TRBJ1-2, the V gene TRBV27; perhaps TRBD1 as D (5 bases). The material was CD4+ or CD8+ T cells sorted from blood, obtained in a trial of the OX40 agonist ivuxolimab. The CDR3 loop is CASRYSTGAGTGYTF. For the CDR3, the DNA is TGTGCCAGCCGTTACTCTACTGGGGCAGGAACTGGCTACACCTTC.